The T cell receptor beta chain under discussion was sequenced for a study of regulatory T cells in long-lasting Graves disease (dated by TCRdb to the early 2020s). Turning to the overall study: Newly diagnosed Graves' disease patients had taken antithyroid drugs for less than 3 months. This study used TCR sequencing and RNA sequencing of peripheral blood to compare persistent Graves' disease patients against newly diagnosed Graves' disease patients. A total of approximately 35 samples underwent TCR sequencing: some 13 from persistent and roughly 20 from newly diagnosed Graves' disease patients. The study was registered as a clinical trial and conducted in China.

Library method: multiplex PCR. This sample was sequenced with an Illumina HiSeq 4000. To build TCR beta libraries, CDR3 regions were amplified by Arm-PCR using iRepertoire HTBI primers. Gel purification was performed on PCR products prior to sequencing. As for the authors' bioinformatics: Across samples, 60 to 75 TRBV and 13 to 15 TRBJ segments were identified and used for gene usage analysis of CDR3 amino acid clonotypes. Filtered high-quality paired reads were merged into contigs using COPE and FqMerger. BLAST was used to align contigs to the IMGT TRBV, TRBD and TRBJ reference genes, and CDR3 was defined following IMGT. Clonotypes above 0.1% frequency were classified as highly expanded clones. Shannon entropy was used to measure repertoire diversity, and the Gini coefficient was used to measure V-J evenness. Public clonotypes were defined as clonotypes shared by more than one individual. TCRdb reprocessed the public reads (quality trimming at Q25 with fastp, clone calling with MiXCR) and kept in-frame beta chains. When rows share a CDR3 protein, they turn into one entry using the most common DNA and genes. The V and J calls here are based on TCRdb, not the publication. Across this sample there are around 480,000 distinct CDR3 sequences, with roughly 16% seen only once. The ten largest clones represent just under 25% of the sample.

The paper's findings and limits, for the study overall: Persistent Graves' disease patients showed lower TCR Shannon entropy and fewer highly expanded clones than newly diagnosed patients, suggesting clonal expansion. Sequencing and analysis were limited to the TCR beta chain. The small sample size was acknowledged by the authors as a limitation that may reduce accuracy. Because the primary lesion, thyroid tissue, could not be accessed, the study looked at peripheral blood alone. TRBV28, TRBJ1-2 and TRBJ2-5 were preferentially used in persistent disease, while TRBV20-1 and TRBJ2-1 were favored in newly diagnosed disease. Patients with persistent disease shared more public clonotypes (approximately 2,500) than newly diagnosed patients did (more than 900).

In light of the paper, this sample's time point label describes: newly diagnosed GD, antithyroid drugs for less than 3 months. RNA was extracted from PBMCs in TRIzol for both TCR sequencing and RNA sequencing. The diagnosis of Graves' disease was made according to American Thyroid Association guidelines. Recruitment of patients was carried out at an endocrinology department in Xi'an, China. From each patient, around 9 milliliters of peripheral blood was collected into an EDTA anticoagulant tube. PBMCs were isolated by Ficoll Paque Plus density gradient separation without further T cell sorting. An Agilent 2100 Bioanalyzer and agarose gel were used to check RNA quality, while a NanoDrop 2000 measured RNA concentration. Its CDR3 holds 15 amino acids, cysteine through phenylalanine. The kept DNA is CDR3 alone, 45 bases in frame from the first base. The germline V gene yields MNHNS for CDR1 and SASEGT for CDR2. V is pared back by 8 bases and J by 2 bases, with 16 bases lying between the germline termini.

A note on this clonotype: The target of this receptor is not known. Per-base qualities were not stored, and no clone one base away is much larger.

This sample was shared with a second study, whose subject was T cells in Graves' hyperthyroidism and ophthalmopathy. Per the second study: A patient counted as having stable Graves' hyperthyroidism if no progression to ophthalmopathy occurred over 18 months of follow-up. Hyperthyroidism patients were newly diagnosed, with disease duration under 2 months, and aged 18 to 65 years. The study excluded patients with uncontrolled infections, other autoimmune diseases, pregnancy or lactation. Diagnoses were established on the basis of clinical symptoms, serum thyroxine and TRAb, thyroid ultrasound, and orbital computed tomography. The first round of RT-PCR for the TCR CDR3 was performed with the HTBI primer set and the Qiagen OneStep RT-PCR kit. Blood samples also contained most of the expanded thyroid clonotypes (frequency above 0.001), which suggests that blood repertoires may reflect thyroid immune responses. In cross-validation, a model built on a 13 V-J signature told ophthalmopathy apart from stable hyperthyroidism with approximately 90% sensitivity and roughly 81% specificity, and in testing the same model reached 80%/75%. In validation, the model predicted progression to ophthalmopathy a median of roughly six months before onset, with around 70% sensitivity and more than 72% specificity. To identify distinguishing TCR V-J signatures, a discovery cohort of around 98 patients was used, comprising 40 to 45 with Graves' ophthalmopathy and some 57 with stable Graves' hyperthyroidism. Prospective prediction of ophthalmopathy was tested in an independent validation cohort consisting of 18 to 20 hyperthyroidism patients and approximately 16 patients who later progressed to ophthalmopathy. The approximately 98 discovery patients were randomly divided into training and test sets at a 7:3 ratio. In about 6 Graves' hyperthyroidism patients, the study also compared T-cell repertoires from thyroid tissue with T-cell repertoires from blood. After sampling, hyperthyroidism patients received methimazole starting at 30 mg daily, and ophthalmopathy patients received high-dose intravenous methylprednisolone. The libraries were constructed in a second round of multiplex PCR and then size-selected and purified. Sequencing of the libraries was done on an Illumina HiSeq2000 using paired-end 100 bp reads. SOAPnuke was used to process the raw data, throwing out any read that contained adapters or uncalled bases, had a mean Phred below 15, or lacked an exact constant-primer or identifier match. COPE v1.2.5 was used to merge the high-quality paired reads, and each unique nucleotide sequence was defined as a clonotype. Clonotypes were aligned to IMGT TRBV, TRBD and TRBJ reference segments using MiTCR v1.1. The analysis was restricted to V-J combinations with a frequency above 0.0001, which together covered about 99% of the repertoires. A TCS score was defined as the ratio of F50 (clonal expansion) to E x V (chaos), with BLOSUM62-based TCRdist applied between CDR3 peptides within each V-J. Welch's t-statistics and random forest reduced fewer than 550 V-J features to some 14, which were used in a naive Bayes classifier (R e1071). Sample size was not statistically predetermined, and blinding of investigators to group allocation was not performed. The paper reports TCR Vbeta CDR3 sequencing of 135 peripheral blood samples: 43 ophthalmopathy, under 80 hyperthyroidism and 17 progressor patients.

The starting material was peripheral blood mononuclear cells (PBMCs), obtained at new diagnosis, from a patient treated with antithyroid drugs. The TCR comes from a woman aged 35-65 years with Graves disease. Donor details come from another sample of the same person, matched by shared clones. The chain was built from TRBV6-1 and TRBJ1-3; the D gene assignment is ambiguous. The DNA sequence is as follows: TGTGCCAGCTCGGCGAGTTACTTGCCTGGAAACACCATATATTTT. It encodes CASSASYLPGNTIYF.